This T cell receptor (beta chain) comes out of a study of cytotoxic CD8 clonotypes in ibrutinib-treated CLL. The data were produced by immunoSEQ multiplex PCR, yet TCRdb's version contains in-frame clones alone and is incomplete. The sample lists 150,000 to 200,000 clones; about 80% were seen once. Points on this clone: Its target is not known.

Study outcomes and limitations: Clonality increased at ibrutinib response and stayed stable in sustained remission. At progression, however, it fell back toward baseline.

This TCR came from a human donor with chronic lymphocytic leukemia. The source was PBMCs, collected after 12 months of ibrutinib treatment.

The CDR3 spells CASREQGLDGYTF. The CDR3 DNA reads TGTGCCAGCAGGGAACAGGGATTGGATGGCTACACCTTC. The rearrangement joins TRBV28 to TRBJ1-2; maybe TRBD1 (6 bases). Germline V gives CDR1 MDHEN, CDR2 SYDVKM. CDR3 length equals 13 residues. V was trimmed by 6 bases and J by 6 bases, leaving 14 bases between them.